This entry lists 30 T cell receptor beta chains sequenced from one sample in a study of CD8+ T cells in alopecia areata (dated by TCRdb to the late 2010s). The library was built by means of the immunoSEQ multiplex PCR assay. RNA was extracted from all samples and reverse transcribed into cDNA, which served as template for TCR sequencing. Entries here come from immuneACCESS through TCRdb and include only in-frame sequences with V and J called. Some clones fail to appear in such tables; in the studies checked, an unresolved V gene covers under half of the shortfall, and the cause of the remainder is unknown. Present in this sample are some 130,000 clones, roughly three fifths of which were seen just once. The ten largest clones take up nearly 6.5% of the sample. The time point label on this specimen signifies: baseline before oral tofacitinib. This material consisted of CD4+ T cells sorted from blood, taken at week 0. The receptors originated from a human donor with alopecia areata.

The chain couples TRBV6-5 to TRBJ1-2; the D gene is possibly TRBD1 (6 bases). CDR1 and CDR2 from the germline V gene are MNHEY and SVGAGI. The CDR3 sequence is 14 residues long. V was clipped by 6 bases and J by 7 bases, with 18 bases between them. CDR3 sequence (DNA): TGTGCCAGCAGGGACCCTTCGGGGGCCGGTGGCTACACCTTC. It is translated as CASRDPSGAGGYTF.

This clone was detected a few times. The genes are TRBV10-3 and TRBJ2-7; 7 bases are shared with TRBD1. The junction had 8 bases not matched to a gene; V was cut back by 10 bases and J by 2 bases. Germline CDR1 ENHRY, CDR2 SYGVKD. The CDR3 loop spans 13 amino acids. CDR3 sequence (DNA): TGTGCCACAACAGGGGACGGCGCCTACGAGCAGTACTTC. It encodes CATTGDGAYEQYF.

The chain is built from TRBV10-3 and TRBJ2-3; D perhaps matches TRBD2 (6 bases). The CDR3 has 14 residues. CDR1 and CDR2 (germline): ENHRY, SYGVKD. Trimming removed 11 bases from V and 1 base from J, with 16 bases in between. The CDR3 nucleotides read TGTGCCGCCCAGACTGGCGGGGGCACAGATACGCAGTATTTT. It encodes CAAQTGGGTDTQYF.

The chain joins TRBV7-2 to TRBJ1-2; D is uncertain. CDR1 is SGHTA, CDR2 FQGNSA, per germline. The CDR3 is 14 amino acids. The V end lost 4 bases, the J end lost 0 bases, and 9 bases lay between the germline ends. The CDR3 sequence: CASSSREANYGYTF. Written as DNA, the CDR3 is TGTGCCAGCAGCTCCCGGGAGGCTAACTATGGCTACACCTTC.

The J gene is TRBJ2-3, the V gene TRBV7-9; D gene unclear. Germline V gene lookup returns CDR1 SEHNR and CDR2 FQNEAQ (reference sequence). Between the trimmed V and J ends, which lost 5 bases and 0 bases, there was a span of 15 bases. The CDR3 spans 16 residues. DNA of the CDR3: TGTGCCAGCAGCGGTACCCGCCTCCGAAGCACAGATACGCAGTATTTT. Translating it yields CASSGTRLRSTDTQYF.

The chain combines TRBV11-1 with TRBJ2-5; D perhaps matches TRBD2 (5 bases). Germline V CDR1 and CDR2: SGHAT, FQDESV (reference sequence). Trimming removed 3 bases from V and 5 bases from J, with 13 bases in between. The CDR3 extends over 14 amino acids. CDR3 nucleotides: TGTGCCAGCAGCTTGTTGGTTAGCGTCGAGACCCAGTACTTC. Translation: CASSLLVSVETQYF. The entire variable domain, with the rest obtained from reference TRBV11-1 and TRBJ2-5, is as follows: EAEVAQSPRYKITEKSQAVAFWCDPISGHATLYWYRQILGQGPELLVQFQDESVVDDSQLPKDRFSAERLKGVDSTLKIQPAELGDSAMYLCASSLLVSVETQYFGPGTRLLVL.

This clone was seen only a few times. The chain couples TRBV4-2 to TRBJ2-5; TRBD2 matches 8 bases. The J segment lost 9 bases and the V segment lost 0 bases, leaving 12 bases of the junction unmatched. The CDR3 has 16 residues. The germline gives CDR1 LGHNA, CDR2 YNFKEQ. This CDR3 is CASSQEGVAGPRAQYF. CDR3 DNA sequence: TGTGCCAGCAGCCAAGAGGGAGTAGCGGGGCCCAGGGCCCAGTACTTC.

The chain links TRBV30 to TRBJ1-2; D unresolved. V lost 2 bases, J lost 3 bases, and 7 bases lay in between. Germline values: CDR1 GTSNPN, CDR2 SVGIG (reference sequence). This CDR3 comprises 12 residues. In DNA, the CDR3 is TGTGCCTGGAGTAGCAATCACTATGGCTACACCTTC. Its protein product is CAWSSNHYGYTF.

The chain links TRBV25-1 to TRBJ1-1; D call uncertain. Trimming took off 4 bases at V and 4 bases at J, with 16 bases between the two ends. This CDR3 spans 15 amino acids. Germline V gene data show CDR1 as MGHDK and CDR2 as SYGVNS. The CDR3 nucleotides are TGTGCCAGCAGTGGGACCAAGAAGTGGGGCACTGAAGCTTTCTTT. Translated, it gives CASSGTKKWGTEAFF.

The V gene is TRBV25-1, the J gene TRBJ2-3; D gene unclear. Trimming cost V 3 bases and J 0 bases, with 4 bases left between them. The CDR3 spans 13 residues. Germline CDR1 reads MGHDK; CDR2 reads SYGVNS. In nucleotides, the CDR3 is TGTGCCAGCAGTGACTCTAGCACAGATACGCAGTATTTT. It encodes CASSDSSTDTQYF.

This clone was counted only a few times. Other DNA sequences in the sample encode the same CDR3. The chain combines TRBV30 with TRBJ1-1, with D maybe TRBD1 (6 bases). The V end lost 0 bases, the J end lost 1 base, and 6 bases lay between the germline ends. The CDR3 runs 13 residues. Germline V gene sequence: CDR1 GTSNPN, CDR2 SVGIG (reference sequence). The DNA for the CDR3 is TGTGCCTGGAGTGTACAGGGGAACACTGAAGCTTTCTTT. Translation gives CAWSVQGNTEAFF.

The CDR3 spells CATSSIRDEQFF. In nucleotides, the CDR3 is TGTGCCACCAGTAGTATACGGGATGAGCAGTTCTTC. The V gene is TRBV15, the J gene TRBJ2-1; no clear D gene. The germline V gene has CDR1 LNHNV and CDR2 YYDKDF (reference sequence). This CDR3 is built from 12 residues. V was pared by 6 bases and J by 8 bases, with 11 bases between. Looking up the rest from reference TRBV15 and TRBJ2-1 gives the full variable domain: DAMVIQNPRYQVTQFGKPVTLSCSQTLNHNVMYWYQQKSSQAPKLLFHYYDKDFNNEADTPDNFQSRRPNTSFCFLDIRSPGLGDTAMYLCATSSIRDEQFFGPGTRLTVL.

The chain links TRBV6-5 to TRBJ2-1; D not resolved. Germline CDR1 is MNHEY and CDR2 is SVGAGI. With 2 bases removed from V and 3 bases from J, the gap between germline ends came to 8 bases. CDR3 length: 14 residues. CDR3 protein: CASSYGQIYNEQFF. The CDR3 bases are TGTGCCAGCAGTTACGGTCAAATCTACAATGAGCAGTTCTTC.

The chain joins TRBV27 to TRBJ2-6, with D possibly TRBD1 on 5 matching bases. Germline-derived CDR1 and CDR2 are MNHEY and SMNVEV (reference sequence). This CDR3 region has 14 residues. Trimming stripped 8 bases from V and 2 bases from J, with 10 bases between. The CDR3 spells CASPGRTGANVLTF. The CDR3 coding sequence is TGTGCCAGCCCAGGGCGCACTGGGGCCAACGTCCTGACTTTC.

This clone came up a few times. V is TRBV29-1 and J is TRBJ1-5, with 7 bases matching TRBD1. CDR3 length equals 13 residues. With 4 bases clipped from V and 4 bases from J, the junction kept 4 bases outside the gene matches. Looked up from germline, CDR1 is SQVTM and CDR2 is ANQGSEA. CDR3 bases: TGCAGCGTTGGACAGGGCCTAAATCAGCCCCAGCATTTT. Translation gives CSVGQGLNQPQHF. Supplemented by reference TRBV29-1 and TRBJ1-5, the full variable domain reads SAVISQKPSRDICQRGTSLTIQCQVDSQVTMMFWYRQQPGQSLTLIATANQGSEATYESGFVIDKFPISRPNLTFSTLTVSNMSPEDSSIYLCSVGQGLNQPQHFGDGTRLSIL.

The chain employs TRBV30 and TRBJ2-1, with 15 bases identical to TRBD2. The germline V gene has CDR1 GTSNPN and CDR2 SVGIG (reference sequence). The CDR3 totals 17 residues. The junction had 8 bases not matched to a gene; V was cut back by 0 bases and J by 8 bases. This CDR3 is CAWSVRRTSGGADEQFF. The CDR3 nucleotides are TGTGCCTGGAGTGTACGCCGGACTAGCGGGGGGGCCGATGAGCAGTTCTTC.

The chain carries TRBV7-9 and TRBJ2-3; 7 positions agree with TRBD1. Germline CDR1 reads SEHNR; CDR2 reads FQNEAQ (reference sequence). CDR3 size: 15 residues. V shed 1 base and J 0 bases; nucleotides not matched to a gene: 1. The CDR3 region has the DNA TGTGCCAGCAGCTTAGGACAGGGCAGCACAGATACGCAGTATTTT. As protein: CASSLGQGSTDTQYF.

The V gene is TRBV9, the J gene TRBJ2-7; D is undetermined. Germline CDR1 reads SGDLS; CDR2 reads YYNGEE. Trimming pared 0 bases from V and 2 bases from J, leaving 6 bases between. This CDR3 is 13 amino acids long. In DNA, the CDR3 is TGTGCCAGCAGCGTAGAAGGAGCCTACGAGCAGTACTTC. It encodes CASSVEGAYEQYF.

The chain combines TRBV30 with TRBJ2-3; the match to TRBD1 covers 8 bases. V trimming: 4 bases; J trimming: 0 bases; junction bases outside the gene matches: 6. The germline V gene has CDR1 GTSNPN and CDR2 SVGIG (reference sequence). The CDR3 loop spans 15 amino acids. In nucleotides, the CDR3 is TGTGCCTGGACCCTCCAGGGGGCTAGCACAGATACGCAGTATTTT. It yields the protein CAWTLQGASTDTQYF.

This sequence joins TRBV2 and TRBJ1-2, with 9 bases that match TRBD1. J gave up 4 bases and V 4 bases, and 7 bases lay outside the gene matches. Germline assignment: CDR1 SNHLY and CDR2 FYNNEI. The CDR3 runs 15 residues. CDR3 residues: CASSGMGQGRYGYTF. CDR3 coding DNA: TGTGCCAGCAGTGGAATGGGACAGGGACGCTATGGCTACACCTTC.

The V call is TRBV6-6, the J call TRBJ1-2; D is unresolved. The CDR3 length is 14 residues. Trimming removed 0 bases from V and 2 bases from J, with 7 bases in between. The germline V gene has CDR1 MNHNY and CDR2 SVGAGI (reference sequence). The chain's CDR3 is CASSYSWQNYGYTF. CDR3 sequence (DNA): TGTGCCAGCAGTTACTCGTGGCAGAACTATGGCTACACCTTC.

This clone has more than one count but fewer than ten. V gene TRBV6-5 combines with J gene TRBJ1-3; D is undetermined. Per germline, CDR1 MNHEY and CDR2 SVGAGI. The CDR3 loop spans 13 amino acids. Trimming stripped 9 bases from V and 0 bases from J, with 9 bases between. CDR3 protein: CASRPVSGNTIYF. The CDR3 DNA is TGTGCCAGTCGACCGGTCTCTGGAAACACCATATATTTT.

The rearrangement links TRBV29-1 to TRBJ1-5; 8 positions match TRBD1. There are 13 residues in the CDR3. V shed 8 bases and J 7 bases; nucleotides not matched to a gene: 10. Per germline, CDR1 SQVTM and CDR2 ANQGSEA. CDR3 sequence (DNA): TGCAGCTTCTCAGGGGGCGTGGGGCAGCCCCAGCATTTT. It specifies CSFSGGVGQPQHF. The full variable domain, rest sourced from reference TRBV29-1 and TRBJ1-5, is SAVISQKPSRDICQRGTSLTIQCQVDSQVTMMFWYRQQPGQSLTLIATANQGSEATYESGFVIDKFPISRPNLTFSTLTVSNMSPEDSSIYLCSFSGGVGQPQHFGDGTRLSIL.

CDR3 coding DNA: TGCGCCAGCAGCCCTTCCGGGACCGCTAACACCGGGGAGCTGTTTTTT. Its translation is CASSPSGTANTGELFF. This chain connects TRBV5-1 to TRBJ2-2; D may be TRBD1 or TRBD2 (5 bases each). The CDR3 covers 16 residues. Trimming stripped 4 bases from V and 2 bases from J, with 15 bases between. Per the germline V gene, CDR1 is SGHRS and CDR2 is YFSETQ. Full variable domain (remainder filled in from reference TRBV5-1 and TRBJ2-2): KAGVTQTPRYLIKTRGQQVTLSCSPISGHRSVSWYQQTPGQGLQFLFEYFSETQRNKGNFPGRFSGRQFSNSRSEMNVSTLELGDSALYLCASSPSGTANTGELFFGEGSRLTVL.

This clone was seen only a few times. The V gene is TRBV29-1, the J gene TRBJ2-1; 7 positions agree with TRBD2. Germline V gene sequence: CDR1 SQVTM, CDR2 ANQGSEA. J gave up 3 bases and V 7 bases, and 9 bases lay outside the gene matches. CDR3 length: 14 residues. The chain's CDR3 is CSGGVRGDYNEQFF. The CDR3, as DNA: TGCAGCGGCGGGGTCCGGGGGGACTACAATGAGCAGTTCTTC.

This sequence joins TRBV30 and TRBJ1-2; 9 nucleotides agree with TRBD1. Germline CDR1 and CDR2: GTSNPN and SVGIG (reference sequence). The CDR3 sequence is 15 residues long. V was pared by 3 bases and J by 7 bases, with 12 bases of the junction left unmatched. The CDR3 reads CAWRPYRDRESGYTF. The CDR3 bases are TGTGCCTGGAGACCATACCGGGACAGGGAGAGTGGCTACACCTTC.

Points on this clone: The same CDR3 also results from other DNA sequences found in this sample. The CDR3 DNA sequence: TGCAGCGTTGAAGCTAGCACAGATACGCAGTATTTT. This gives the protein CSVEASTDTQYF. The chain has TRBV29-1 and TRBJ2-3; D is unclear. V was pared by 1 base and J by 0 bases, with 2 bases between. The CDR3 runs 12 residues. Germline V gene sequence: CDR1 SQVTM, CDR2 ANQGSEA.

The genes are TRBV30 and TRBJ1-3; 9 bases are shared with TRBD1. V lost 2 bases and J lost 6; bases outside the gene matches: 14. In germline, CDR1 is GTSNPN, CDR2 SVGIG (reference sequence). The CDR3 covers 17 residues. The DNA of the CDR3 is TGTGCCTGGAGTCGATCGCCGGGACAGGGTAACTCAAACACCATATATTTT. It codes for CAWSRSPGQGNSNTIYF.

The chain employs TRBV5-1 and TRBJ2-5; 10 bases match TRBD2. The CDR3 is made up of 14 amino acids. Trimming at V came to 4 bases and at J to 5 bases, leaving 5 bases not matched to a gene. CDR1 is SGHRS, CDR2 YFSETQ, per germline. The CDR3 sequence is CASSIAGGRETQYF. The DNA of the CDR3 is TGCGCCAGCAGCATAGCGGGGGGCCGGGAGACCCAGTACTTC.

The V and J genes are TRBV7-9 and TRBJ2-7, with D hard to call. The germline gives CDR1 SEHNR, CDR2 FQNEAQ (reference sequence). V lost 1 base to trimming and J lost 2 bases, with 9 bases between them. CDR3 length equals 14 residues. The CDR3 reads CASSLDYLPYEQYF. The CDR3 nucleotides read TGTGCCAGCAGCTTAGACTACCTCCCCTACGAGCAGTACTTC.